The following is a T cell receptor beta chain sequence with its context. There is no known antigen for this receptor. Base qualities are missing; no much larger clone stands one base away. Sequences SGDLS (CDR1) and YYNGEE (CDR2) are obtained from the germline V gene. The CDR3 measures 12 amino acids from cysteine to phenylalanine. Only the CDR3 part of the read is kept: 36 bases, read in frame from the first base. V and J lose 3 bases and 6 bases, and a span of 8 bases separates them. This sample was taken from a study of OX40 agonist ivuxolimab in advanced cancers. A note on the overall study: Ivuxolimab, which targeted the costimulatory receptor OX40 (CD134), was an agonistic, fully human IgG2 monoclonal antibody. In the dose-escalation cohort, more than 80% of patients were male, and the mean age was 60 years with a range of roughly 20 to 80. Partial responses occurred in three dose-escalation patients: two with cutaneous melanoma and one with hepatocellular carcinoma. The paper reports the monotherapy dose-escalation portion (N ≈ 50 patients) of the phase I ivuxolimab trial. Peripheral TCRbeta sequencing aimed to test whether ivuxolimab altered TCR sequence diversity and caused clonal T-cell expansion. Intravenous ivuxolimab was administered to patients every 2 weeks at six dose levels: 0.01, 0.1, 0.3, 1.5, 3 and 10 mg/kg. Patients were allowed to have had prior anti-PD-1, anti-PD-L1 or anti-CTLA-4 therapy, and 40% of the dose-escalation patients had been treated with checkpoint inhibitors. Of the roughly 52 patients in dose escalation, 19 had hepatocellular carcinoma, some 15 had melanoma, 9 had renal cell carcinoma and 9 had head and neck cancer. The full study reports these points: At doses from 0.1 to 3.0 mg/kg, clonal expansion was seen in both CD4+ and CD8+ blood T cells between baseline and week 6. The antigen specificity of the peripheral T cells that underwent clonal expansion was not determined. In the 0.1-3.0 mg/kg groups, partial responders had among the lowest normalized peripheral clonal expansion, particularly in CD8+ T cells. After ivuxolimab, expanded clones were on average more numerous among CD8+ T cells than among CD4+ T cells. Low levels of normalized T-cell clonal expansion were also shown by some nonresponding patients.

For sequencing of the TCRbeta CDR3 region, genomic DNA was extracted from the sorted cells. The immunoSEQ Assay was used to sequence the TCRbeta CDR3 regions. In its TCRdb copy, this immuneACCESS table keeps in-frame sequences only and misses some clones. Where compared with another copy, unresolved V genes explain less than half of these, and the others have no known cause. This sample comprises approximately 97,000 clones, 85% to 90% of them detected only once. Together, the top ten hold less than 6.5% of the sample. Patients with a history of autoimmune disease or receiving systemic immunosuppression were excluded from the trial. Peripheral blood for TCR sequencing was collected from all dose cohorts at baseline, on cycle 4 day 1, and on cycle 7 day 1. Samples came from an open-label, multicenter, first-in-human phase I dose-escalation trial of ivuxolimab. Adults with locally advanced or metastatic melanoma, renal cell carcinoma, hepatocellular carcinoma or head and neck squamous cell carcinoma were enrolled in the trial. Before TCR sequencing, CD4+ T cells and CD8+ T cells were sorted from peripheral blood as separate populations.

The input for sequencing was CD4+ or CD8+ T cells sorted from blood, taken in a trial of the OX40 agonist ivuxolimab. The TCR was taken from an adult with an advanced solid tumor such as melanoma, head and neck, liver or kidney cancer. The chain links TRBV9 with TRBJ2-3; the best D guess is TRBD2, with 6 bases matching. The CDR3 sequence is CASSGSGDTQYF. The bases read TGTGCCAGCAGCGGTAGCGGTGATACGCAGTATTTT.